This paragraph covers one TCR beta chain sequence. Its antigen remains unknown. CDR1 and CDR2 (germline): SGHTA, FQGNSA. The CDR3 extends over 16 amino acids. V gave up 5 bases and J gave up 4 bases; unmatched junction bases: 9. This sample stems from a study of cytotoxic CD8 clonotypes in ibrutinib-treated CLL. Background on the study: The samples contained a few hundred thousand productive templates on average. They also contained an average of roughly 99,000 productive rearrangements. Study-level findings and limits: Baseline clonality exceeded age-matched healthy donors and tracked circulating CD8+ T-cell counts. Public clonotypes, rarely seen, contracted or held steady on treatment.

Repertoires were generated with immunoSEQ multiplex PCR, while TCRdb's copy carries only in-frame clones and drops some. The sample holds 110,000 to 150,000 clones, around 76% seen once. About 2 micrograms of genomic DNA, which was extracted from cryopreserved PBMCs, served as the material used for the TCR beta libraries. The genes are TRBV7-2 and TRBJ2-2; 8 bases agree with TRBD2. The source is a human donor with chronic lymphocytic leukemia. The sequencing here drew on PBMCs, taken after 24 months of ibrutinib treatment. CDR3 nucleotide sequence: TGTGCCAGCAGCCCCACCCGGGCGGGAGGCACCGGGGAGCTGTTTTTT. Translation gives CASSPTRAGGTGELFF.